What follows are 6 T cell receptor beta chains derived from one specimen sequenced in a study of cytomegalovirus exposure and HLA in healthy donors. PCR used 60 Vbeta primers and 13 Jbeta primers. Data came from immunoSEQ multiplex PCR; TCRdb stores just in-frame clones and leaves some out. The data show tens of thousands of clones, around 84% seen once. Sequencing was performed on PBMCs. The receptor set was obtained from a man between 65 and 85 years old in good health and CMV-seropositive.

V usage is TRBV19 and J usage is TRBJ1-1; D is unclear. The CDR3 totals 14 residues. In germline, CDR1 is LNHDA, CDR2 SQIVND (reference sequence). Trimming shortened V by 2 bases and J by 2 bases, and 9 bases separated the two germline ends. The CDR3 coding sequence is TGTGCCAGTAGTATACAACAGCTCAACACTGAAGCTTTCTTT. It codes for CASSIQQLNTEAFF.

The chain has TRBV19 and TRBJ2-7; 7 bases align to TRBD1. Looked up from germline, CDR1 is LNHDA and CDR2 is SQIVND (reference sequence). The V segment lost 3 bases and the J segment 4 bases; nucleotides outside the gene matches: 3. The CDR3 is made up of 13 amino acids. The CDR3: CASSIRDRYEQYF. Here the CDR3 DNA reads TGTGCCAGTAGTATTAGGGACAGATACGAGCAGTACTTC.

The chain links TRBV18 to TRBJ1-5, with TRBD1 matching 7 bases. Germline V gene lookup returns CDR1 KGHSH and CDR2 LQKENI. The CDR3 sequence is 15 residues long. Trimming at V came to 3 bases and at J to 6 bases, leaving 8 bases not matched to a gene. CDR3 sequence: CASSPFDRARQPQHF. DNA for the CDR3: TGTGCCAGCTCACCTTTTGACAGGGCTCGTCAGCCCCAGCATTTT. Full variable domain (missing parts from reference TRBV18 and TRBJ1-5): NAGVMQNPRHLVRRRGQEARLRCSPMKGHSHVYWYRQLPEEGLKFMVYLQKENIIDESGMPKERFSAEFPKEGPSILRIQQVVRGDSAAYFCASSPFDRARQPQHFGDGTRLSIL.

The chain couples TRBV7-6 to TRBJ2-5; 8 bases line up with TRBD1. CDR1 is SGHVS and CDR2 is FNYEAQ in the germline V gene. The CDR3 consists of 16 residues. The ends lost 5 bases at V and 2 bases at J; junction bases unmatched: 10. CDR3: CASSRNLRTGQETQYF. The DNA of the CDR3 is TGTGCCAGCAGCCGAAACCTCCGGACAGGGCAAGAGACCCAGTACTTC.

This clone showed up just once. The CDR3 DNA reads as TGTGCCAGCAGTTTCGGGACAGGGCCCTACGAGCAGTACTTC. Protein sequence: CASSFGTGPYEQYF. The chain has TRBV28 and TRBJ2-7, with 9 bases identical to TRBD1. This CDR3 contains 14 residues. Per the germline V gene, CDR1 is MDHEN and CDR2 is SYDVKM. V dropped 3 bases and J dropped 2; count of bases not matched to a gene: 2. Full variable domain (remainder filled in from reference TRBV28 and TRBJ2-7): DVKVTQSSRYLVKRTGEKVFLECVQDMDHENMFWYRQDPGLGLRLIYFSYDVKMKEKGDIPEGYSVSREKKERFSLILESASTNQTSMYLCASSFGTGPYEQYFGPGTRLTVT.

This chain joins TRBV6-6 and TRBJ2-7; unclear D gene. This CDR3 region has 13 residues. V dropped 8 bases and J dropped 0 bases, with 11 bases sitting between them. Germline V gene lookup returns CDR1 MNHNY and CDR2 SVGAGI (reference sequence). CDR3 residues: CASRYQDSYEQYF. For the CDR3, the DNA is TGTGCCAGCCGGTATCAGGACTCCTACGAGCAGTACTTC.